What follows is one T cell receptor beta chain and its context. The antigen is undetermined. A read error may produce the germline difference seen at one junction end. Other nucleotide sequences in the sample specify the same CDR3. The germline V gene has CDR1 SSHAT and CDR2 FNYEAQ (reference sequence). CDR3 size: 16 residues. Amplification used 60 Vbeta primers and 13 Jbeta primers. Sequencing used immunoSEQ multiplex PCR; TCRdb keeps in-frame clones, though not all of them. In all, the sample yields more than 70,000 clones. These data originate in a study of cytomegalovirus exposure and HLA in healthy donors. Regarding the study as a whole: With high specificity and sensitivity, the classifier reportedly diagnosed cytomegalovirus status.

The chain couples TRBV7-7 to TRBJ2-3; 14 bases agree with TRBD2. The clonotype originates from an older woman in good health and CMV-seronegative. The material sequenced was PBMCs. Written as DNA, the CDR3 is TGTGCTAGCAGCCCCGGACTAGCGGGAGGAACAGATACGCAGTATTTT. It is translated as CASSPGLAGGTDTQYF.